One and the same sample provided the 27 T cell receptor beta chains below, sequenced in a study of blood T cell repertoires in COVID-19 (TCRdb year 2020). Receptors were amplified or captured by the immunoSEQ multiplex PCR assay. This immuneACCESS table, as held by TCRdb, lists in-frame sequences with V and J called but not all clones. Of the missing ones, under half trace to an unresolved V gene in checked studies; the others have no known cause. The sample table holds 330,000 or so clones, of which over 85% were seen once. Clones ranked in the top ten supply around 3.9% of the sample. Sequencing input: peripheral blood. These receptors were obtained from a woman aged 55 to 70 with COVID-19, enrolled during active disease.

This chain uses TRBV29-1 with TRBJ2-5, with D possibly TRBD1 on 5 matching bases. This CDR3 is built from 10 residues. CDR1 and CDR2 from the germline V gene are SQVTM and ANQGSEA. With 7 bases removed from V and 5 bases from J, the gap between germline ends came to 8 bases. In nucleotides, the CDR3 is TGCAGCGGACAGTTGGAGACCCAGTACTTC. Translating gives CSGQLETQYF.

This CDR3 is CASSQNKGTGELFF. In DNA form, the CDR3 reads TGCGCCAGCAGCCAGAATAAGGGGACCGGGGAGCTGTTTTTT. The J gene is TRBJ2-2, the V gene TRBV4-1; weak D call: TRBD1 (5 bases). V was pared by 3 bases and J by 5 bases, with 10 bases between. Germline values: CDR1 MGHRA, CDR2 YSYEKL. This CDR3 has 14 amino acids.

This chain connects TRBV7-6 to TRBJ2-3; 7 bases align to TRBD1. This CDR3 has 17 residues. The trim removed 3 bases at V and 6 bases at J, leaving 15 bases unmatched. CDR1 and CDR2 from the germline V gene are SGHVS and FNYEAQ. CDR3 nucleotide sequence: TGTGCCAGCAGCTTGGCCCCACAGGGGTCGATAGGCGATACGCAGTATTTT. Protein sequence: CASSLAPQGSIGDTQYF.

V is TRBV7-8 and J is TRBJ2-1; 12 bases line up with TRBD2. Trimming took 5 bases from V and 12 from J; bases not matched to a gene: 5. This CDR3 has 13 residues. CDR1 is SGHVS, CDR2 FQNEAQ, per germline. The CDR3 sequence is CASSTGLAGLQFF. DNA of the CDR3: TGTGCCAGCAGCACAGGACTAGCGGGGTTGCAGTTCTTC.

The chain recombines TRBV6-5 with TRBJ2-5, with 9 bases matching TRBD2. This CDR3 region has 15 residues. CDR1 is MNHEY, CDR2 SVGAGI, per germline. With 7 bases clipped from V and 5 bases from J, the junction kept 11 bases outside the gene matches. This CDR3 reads CASNRPGLAMETQYF. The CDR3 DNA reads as TGTGCCAGCAATAGGCCCGGACTAGCGATGGAGACCCAGTACTTC.

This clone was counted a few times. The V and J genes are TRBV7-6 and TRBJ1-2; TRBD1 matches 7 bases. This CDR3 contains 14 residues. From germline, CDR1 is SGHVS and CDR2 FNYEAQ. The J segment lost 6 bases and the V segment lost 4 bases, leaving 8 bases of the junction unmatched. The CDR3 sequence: CASSSGPGTDGYTF. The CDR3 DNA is TGTGCCAGCAGCTCGGGCCCCGGGACAGATGGCTACACCTTC.

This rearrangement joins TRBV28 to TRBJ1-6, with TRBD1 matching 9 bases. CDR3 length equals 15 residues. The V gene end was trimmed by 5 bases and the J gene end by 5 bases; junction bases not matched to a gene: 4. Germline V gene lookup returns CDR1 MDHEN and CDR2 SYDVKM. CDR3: CASSVDRGHNSPLHF. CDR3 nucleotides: TGTGCCAGCAGTGTGGACAGGGGCCATAATTCACCCCTCCACTTT.

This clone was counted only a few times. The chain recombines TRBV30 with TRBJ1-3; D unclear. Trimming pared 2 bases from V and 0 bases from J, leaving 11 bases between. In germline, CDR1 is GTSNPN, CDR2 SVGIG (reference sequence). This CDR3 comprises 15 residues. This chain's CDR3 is CAWSPGMGSGNTIYF. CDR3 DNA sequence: TGTGCCTGGAGTCCCGGGATGGGCTCTGGAAACACCATATATTTT.

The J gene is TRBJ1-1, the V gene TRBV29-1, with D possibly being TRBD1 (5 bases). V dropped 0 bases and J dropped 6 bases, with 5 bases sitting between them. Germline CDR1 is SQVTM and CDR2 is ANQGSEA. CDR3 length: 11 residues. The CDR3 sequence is CSVEETAEAFF. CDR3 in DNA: TGCAGCGTTGAAGAGACAGCTGAAGCTTTCTTT.

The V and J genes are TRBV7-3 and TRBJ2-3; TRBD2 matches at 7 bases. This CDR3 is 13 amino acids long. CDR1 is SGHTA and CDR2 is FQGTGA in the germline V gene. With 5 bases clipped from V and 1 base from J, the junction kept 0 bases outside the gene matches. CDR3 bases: TGTGCCAGCAGCGGGGGGGGCACAGATACGCAGTATTTT. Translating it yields CASSGGGTDTQYF.

CDR3 DNA sequence: TGTGCCAGCAGCCAAGGTCAGGGGCTGGCTTTCTTT. Translation gives CASSQGQGLAFF. The rearrangement uses TRBV3-1 (or the pseudogene TRBV3-2) and TRBJ1-1; TRBD1 might be the D (6 bases). CDR3 length: 12 residues. The germline gives CDR1 LGHDT, CDR2 YNNKEL (reference sequence). V lost 1 base, J lost 11 bases, and 11 bases lay in between.

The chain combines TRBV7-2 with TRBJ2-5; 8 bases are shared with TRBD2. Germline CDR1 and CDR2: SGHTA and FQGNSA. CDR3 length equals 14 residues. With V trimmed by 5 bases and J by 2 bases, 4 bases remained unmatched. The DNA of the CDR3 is TGTGCCAGCAGCCGGGGGGGCTCTCAAGAGACCCAGTACTTC. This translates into CASSRGGSQETQYF.

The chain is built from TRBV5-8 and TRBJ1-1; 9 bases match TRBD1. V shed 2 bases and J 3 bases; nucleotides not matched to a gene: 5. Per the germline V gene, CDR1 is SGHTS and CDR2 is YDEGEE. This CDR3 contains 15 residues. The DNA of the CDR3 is TGTGCCAGCAGCTTATTGACAGGGGGGTACACTGAAGCTTTCTTT. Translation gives CASSLLTGGYTEAFF.

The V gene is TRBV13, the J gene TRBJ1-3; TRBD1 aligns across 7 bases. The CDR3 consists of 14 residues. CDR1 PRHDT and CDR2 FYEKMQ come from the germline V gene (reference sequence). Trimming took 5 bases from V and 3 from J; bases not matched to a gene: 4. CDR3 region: CASSRGQRGNTIYF. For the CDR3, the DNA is TGTGCCAGCAGCCGGGGACAGCGTGGAAACACCATATATTTT. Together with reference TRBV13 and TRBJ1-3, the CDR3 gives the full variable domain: AAGVIQSPRHLIKEKRETATLKCYPIPRHDTVYWYQQGPGQDPQFLISFYEKMQSDKGSIPDRFSAQQFSDYHSELNMSSLELGDSALYFCASSRGQRGNTIYFGEGSWLTVV.

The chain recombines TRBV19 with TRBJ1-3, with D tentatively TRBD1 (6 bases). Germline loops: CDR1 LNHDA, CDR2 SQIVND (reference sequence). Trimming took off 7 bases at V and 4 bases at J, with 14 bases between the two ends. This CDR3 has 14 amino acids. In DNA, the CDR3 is TGTGCCAGTAAGGAAACAGGGCCGGGAAACACCATATATTTT. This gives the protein CASKETGPGNTIYF. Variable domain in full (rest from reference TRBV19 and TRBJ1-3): DGGITQSPKYLFRKEGQNVTLSCEQNLNHDAMYWYRQDPGQGLRLIYYSQIVNDFQKGDIAEGYSVSREKKESFPLTVTSAQKNPTAFYLCASKETGPGNTIYFGEGSWLTVV.

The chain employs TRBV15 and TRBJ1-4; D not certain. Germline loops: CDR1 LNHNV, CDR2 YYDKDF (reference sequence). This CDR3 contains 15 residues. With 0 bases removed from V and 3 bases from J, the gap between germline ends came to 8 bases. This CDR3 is CATSRDRGSNEKLFF. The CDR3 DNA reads TGTGCCACCAGCAGAGATAGAGGGTCTAATGAAAAACTGTTTTTT.

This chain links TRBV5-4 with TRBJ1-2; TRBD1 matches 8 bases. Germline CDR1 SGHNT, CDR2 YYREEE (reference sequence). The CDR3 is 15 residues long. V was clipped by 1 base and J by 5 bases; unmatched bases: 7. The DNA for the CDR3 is TGTGCCAGCAGCTTGATCGGACAGGGTGTATATGGCTACACCTTC. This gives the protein CASSLIGQGVYGYTF.

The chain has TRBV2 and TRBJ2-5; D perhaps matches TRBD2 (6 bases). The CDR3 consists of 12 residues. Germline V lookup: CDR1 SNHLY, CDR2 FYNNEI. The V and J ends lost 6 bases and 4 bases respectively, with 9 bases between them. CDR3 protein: CASSFSGETQYF. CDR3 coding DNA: TGTGCCAGCAGCTTTAGCGGAGAGACCCAGTACTTC.

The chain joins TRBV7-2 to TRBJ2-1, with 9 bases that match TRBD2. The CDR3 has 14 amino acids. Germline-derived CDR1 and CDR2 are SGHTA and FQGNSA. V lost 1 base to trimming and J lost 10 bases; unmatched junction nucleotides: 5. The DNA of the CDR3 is TGTGCCAGCAGCTTAGGCGGGGGGGCTGGAGAGCAGTTCTTC. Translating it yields CASSLGGGAGEQFF.

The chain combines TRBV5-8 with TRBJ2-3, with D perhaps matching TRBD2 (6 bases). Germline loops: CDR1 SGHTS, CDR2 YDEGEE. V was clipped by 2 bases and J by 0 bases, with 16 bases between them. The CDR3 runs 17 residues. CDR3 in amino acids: CASSLSGSTSSTDTQYF. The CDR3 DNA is TGTGCCAGCAGCTTATCCGGGAGTACTTCTAGCACAGATACGCAGTATTTT.

The CDR3 loop is CASSLVELRLANTQYF. CDR3 sequence (DNA): TGTGCCAGCAGCTTAGTGGAACTCCGACTAGCAAATACGCAGTATTTT. The chain is built from TRBV7-2 and TRBJ2-3; 7 bases line up with TRBD2. V lost 1 base, J lost 7 bases, and 11 bases stayed unmatched. CDR1 and CDR2 from the germline V gene are SGHTA and FQGNSA. This CDR3 is built from 16 residues. Together with reference TRBV7-2 and TRBJ2-3, the CDR3 gives the full variable domain: GAGVSQSPSNKVTEKGKDVELRCDPISGHTALYWYRQSLGQGLEFLIYFQGNSAPDKSGLPSDRFSAERTGGSVSTLTIQRTQQEDSAVYLCASSLVELRLANTQYFGPGTRLTVL.

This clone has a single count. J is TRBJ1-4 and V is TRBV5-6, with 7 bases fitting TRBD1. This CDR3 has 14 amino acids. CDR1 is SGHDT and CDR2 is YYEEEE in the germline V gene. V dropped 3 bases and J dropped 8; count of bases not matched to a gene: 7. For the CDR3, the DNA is TGTGCCAGCAGCTGGGGACAGACGGGGGAAAAACTGTTTTTT. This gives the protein CASSWGQTGEKLFF.

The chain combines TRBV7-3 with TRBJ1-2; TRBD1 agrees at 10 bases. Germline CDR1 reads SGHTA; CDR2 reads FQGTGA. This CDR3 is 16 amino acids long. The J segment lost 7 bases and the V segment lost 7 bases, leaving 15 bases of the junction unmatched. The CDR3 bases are TGTGCCAGCACCCACCTCCTGCGGGGACAGGGGACTGGCTACACCTTC. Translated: CASTHLLRGQGTGYTF.

The CDR3 protein is CASSLGQGALTVRGYTF. The CDR3 DNA follows: TGTGCCAGCAGTCTGGGACAGGGGGCCTTGACGGTGAGAGGCTACACCTTC. The chain has TRBV6-6 and TRBJ1-2, with TRBD1 matching 12 bases. Germline lookup yields CDR1 MNHNY and CDR2 SVGAGI (reference sequence). There are 17 residues in the CDR3. The V gene end was trimmed by 5 bases and the J gene end by 8 bases; junction bases not matched to a gene: 15.

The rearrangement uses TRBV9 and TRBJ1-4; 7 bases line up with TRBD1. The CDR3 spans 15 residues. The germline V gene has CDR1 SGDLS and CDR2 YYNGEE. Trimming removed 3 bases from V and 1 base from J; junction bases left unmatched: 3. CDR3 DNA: TGTGCCAGCAGCGCTCAGGGGGTAACTAATGAAAAACTGTTTTTT. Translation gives CASSAQGVTNEKLFF. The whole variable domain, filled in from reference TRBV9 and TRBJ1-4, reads DSGVTQTPKHLITATGQRVTLRCSPRSGDLSVYWYQQSLDQGLQFLIQYYNGEERAKGNILERFSAQQFPDLHSELNLSSLELGDSALYFCASSAQGVTNEKLFFGSGTQLSVL.

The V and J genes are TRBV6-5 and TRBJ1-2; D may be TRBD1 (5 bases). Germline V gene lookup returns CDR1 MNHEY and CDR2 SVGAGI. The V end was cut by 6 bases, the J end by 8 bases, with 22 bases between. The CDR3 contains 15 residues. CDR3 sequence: CASRKAVTDATGYTF. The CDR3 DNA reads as TGTGCCAGCAGAAAGGCTGTGACAGACGCTACAGGCTACACCTTC.

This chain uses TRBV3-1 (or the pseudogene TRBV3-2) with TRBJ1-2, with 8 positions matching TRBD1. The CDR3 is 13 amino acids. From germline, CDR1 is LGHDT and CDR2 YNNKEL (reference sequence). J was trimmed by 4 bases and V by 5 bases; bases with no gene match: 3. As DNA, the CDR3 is TGTGCCAGCAGCTTTGACAGGGGCTATGGCTACACCTTC. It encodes CASSFDRGYGYTF.